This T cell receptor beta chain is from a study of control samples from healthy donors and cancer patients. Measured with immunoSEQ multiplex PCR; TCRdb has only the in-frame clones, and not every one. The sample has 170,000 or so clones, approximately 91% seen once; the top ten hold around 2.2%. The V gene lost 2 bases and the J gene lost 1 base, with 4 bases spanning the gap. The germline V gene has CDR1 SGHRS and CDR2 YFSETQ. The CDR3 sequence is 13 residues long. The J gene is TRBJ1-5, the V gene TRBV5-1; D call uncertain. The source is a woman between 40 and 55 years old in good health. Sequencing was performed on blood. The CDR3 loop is CASSFDSNQPQHF. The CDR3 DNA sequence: TGCGCCAGCAGCTTTGACAGCAATCAGCCCCAGCATTTT.